This T cell receptor beta chain was captured in a study of regulatory T cells in long-lasting Graves disease. Study conclusions and caveats: Persistent disease was associated with favored TRBV28 usage and with favored use of TRBJ1-2 and TRBJ2-5.

Trimming removed 5 bases at V and 7 bases at J, with 17 bases between. The CDR3 covers 15 residues. Indicated time point: newly diagnosed GD, antithyroid drugs for less than 3 months. PBMC-derived RNA was used for the TCR library. This clonotype showed up many times. The antigen remains undetermined. Construction of the TCR beta libraries employed iRepertoire HTBI primers in conjunction with Arm-PCR of CDR3 regions. MiXCR, applied by TCRdb to the multiplex PCR reads, yields one record per CDR3 protein. The sample records approximately 300,000 distinct CDR3 sequences, more than 15% being singletons. The V and J genes are TRBV12-3 or TRBV12-4 and TRBJ2-2; D not certain. The receptor was derived from a female donor with Graves disease. The specimen comprised peripheral blood mononuclear cells (PBMCs), sampled at new diagnosis, from a patient treated with antithyroid drugs. CDR3 nucleotide sequence: TGTGCCAGCAGTGGGGTTATGGGGAAGGGCGGGGAGCTGTTTTTT. Translation gives CASSGVMGKGGELFF.